Below are 21 T cell receptor beta chains sequenced from a single sample in a study of graft-versus-host responses after intestinal transplantation. Some clones are missing from TCRdb's copy, which holds only in-frame ones; the method was immunoSEQ multiplex PCR. The table has 20,000 to 30,000 clones, 40% seen once. The sample here was alloreactive CD4+ T cells from a mixed lymphocyte reaction culture, taken before intestinal transplant. The subset: CFSE-low proliferating T cells sorted from roughly six-day pre-transplant mixed lymphocyte reaction (GvH or HvG direction). The source of these receptors is a human patient who received an intestinal transplant.

The chain is built from TRBV11-3 and TRBJ1-5; 9 nucleotides agree with TRBD1. V gave up 5 bases and J gave up 4 bases; unmatched junction bases: 12. The germline gives CDR1 SGHNT, CDR2 YENEEA. This CDR3 comprises 17 residues. CDR3 sequence reads: CASSKTGGVIGNQPQHF. CDR3 nucleotide sequence: TGTGCCAGCAGCAAAACAGGGGGCGTCATAGGAAATCAGCCCCAGCATTTT.

This clone was observed a handful of times. This chain uses TRBV4-3 with TRBJ1-1; D uncertain. Germline V gives CDR1 LGHNA, CDR2 YSLEER. Trimming removed 0 bases from V and 6 bases from J, with 17 bases in between. The CDR3 consists of 16 residues. The CDR3 DNA follows: TGCGCCAGCAGCCAAGATAAGAGTTACAGTAAGGCTGAAGCTTTCTTT. Translated: CASSQDKSYSKAEAFF.

This clone has more than one count but fewer than ten. The chain joins TRBV18 to TRBJ2-3; perhaps TRBD2 as D (5 bases). CDR1 and CDR2 from the germline V gene are KGHSH and LQKENI. There are 14 residues in the CDR3. The V gene lost 2 bases and the J gene lost 4 bases, with 10 bases spanning the gap. The CDR3 spells CASSPNFSADTQYF. CDR3 bases: TGTGCCAGCTCACCAAATTTTAGCGCAGATACGCAGTATTTT.

In this sample, this clone turned up a few times. This chain joins TRBV4-1 and TRBJ2-7; 12 nucleotides match TRBD2. J gave up 1 base and V 0 bases, and 7 bases lay outside the gene matches. The length of the CDR3 is 18 residues. CDR1 and CDR2 (germline): MGHRA, YSYEKL. The CDR3 spells CASSQEGLAGGPSYEQYF. CDR3 nucleotide sequence: TGCGCCAGCAGCCAAGAGGGGCTAGCGGGAGGGCCTTCCTACGAGCAGTACTTC.

This chain links TRBV5-1 with TRBJ2-1; 10 nucleotides align to TRBD1. V dropped 4 bases and J dropped 7; count of bases not matched to a gene: 14. The CDR3 runs 17 residues. CDR1 SGHRS and CDR2 YFSETQ come from the germline V gene. CDR3 bases: TGCGCCAGCAGCCTTCGGCGACAGGGGGCGGTTATTAATGAGCAGTTCTTC. Protein: CASSLRRQGAVINEQFF.

This clone was observed a handful of times. This sequence joins TRBV6-5 and TRBJ1-5; possibly TRBD1 for D (5 bases). The CDR3 covers 14 residues. The germline gives CDR1 MNHEY, CDR2 SVGAGI. Trimming removed 8 bases at V and 3 bases at J, with 14 bases between. The CDR3: CASGWGGSNQPQHF. CDR3 nucleotides: TGTGCCAGCGGTTGGGGGGGGTCCAATCAGCCCCAGCATTTT.

The chain carries TRBV9 and TRBJ1-2; D gene uncertain. V shed 0 bases and J shed 4 bases, with 10 bases lying between them. Germline CDR1 is SGDLS and CDR2 is YYNGEE. CDR3 length equals 14 residues. The CDR3 DNA reads as TGTGCCAGCAGCGTAGCTCCCGGGGTCTATGGCTACACCTTC. It translates to CASSVAPGVYGYTF.

This rearrangement joins TRBV7-2 to TRBJ2-5; the match to TRBD2 covers 12 bases. With 4 bases clipped from V and 5 bases from J, the junction kept 5 bases outside the gene matches. The germline V gene encodes CDR1 SGHTA and CDR2 FQGNSA. CDR3 size: 15 residues. CDR3 region: CASSSSGRAGETQYF. The CDR3 region has the DNA TGTGCCAGCAGCTCTAGCGGGAGGGCCGGGGAGACCCAGTACTTC.

The chain combines TRBV5-6 with TRBJ1-2; D not certain. Trimming pared 6 bases from V and 5 bases from J, leaving 11 bases between. CDR1 is SGHDT and CDR2 is YYEEEE in the germline V gene. The CDR3 runs 12 residues. CDR3 nucleotide sequence: TGTGCCAGCACTATCGGAGGGTATGGCTACACCTTC. As protein: CASTIGGYGYTF. The whole variable domain, remainder taken from reference TRBV5-6 and TRBJ1-2, is DAGVTQSPTHLIKTRGQQVTLRCSPKSGHDTVSWYQQALGQGPQFIFQYYEEEERQRGNFPDRFSGHQFPNYSSELNVNALLLGDSALYLCASTIGGYGYTFGSGTRLTVV.

The rearrangement links TRBV6-5 to TRBJ1-6; the match to TRBD1 covers 7 bases. The CDR3 totals 15 residues. After removal of 8 bases from V and 6 bases from J, the junction contained 10 bases not matched to a gene. Germline V gene sequence: CDR1 MNHEY, CDR2 SVGAGI. The CDR3 spells CASLGQEGINSPLHF. The CDR3 DNA is TGTGCCAGCCTCGGACAGGAGGGGATTAATTCACCCCTCCACTTT.

This clone was counted a few times. V usage is TRBV7-6 and J usage is TRBJ2-1; the match to TRBD1 covers 9 bases. Per the germline V gene, CDR1 is SGHVS and CDR2 is FNYEAQ. This CDR3 has 15 residues. Trimming at V came to 4 bases and at J to 8 bases, leaving 9 bases not matched to a gene. Written as DNA, the CDR3 is TGTGCCAGCAGCTCGAATTACAGGGGGCCGGATGAGCAGTTCTTC. Translating it yields CASSSNYRGPDEQFF.

The J gene is TRBJ2-3, the V gene TRBV19; TRBD2 might be the D (6 bases). The germline V gene has CDR1 LNHDA and CDR2 SQIVND (reference sequence). CDR3 size: 14 residues. Trimming cost V 3 bases and J 4 bases, with 11 bases left between them. The CDR3 loop is CASSIGGWADTQYF. The CDR3 DNA reads TGTGCCAGTAGTATTGGAGGGTGGGCAGATACGCAGTATTTT. Full variable domain (remainder filled in from reference TRBV19 and TRBJ2-3): DGGITQSPKYLFRKEGQNVTLSCEQNLNHDAMYWYRQDPGQGLRLIYYSQIVNDFQKGDIAEGYSVSREKKESFPLTVTSAQKNPTAFYLCASSIGGWADTQYFGPGTRLTVL.

This clone was counted between two and nine times. This chain links TRBV7-2 with TRBJ2-7, with D maybe TRBD2 (5 bases). Germline V gives CDR1 SGHTA, CDR2 FQGNSA. Trimming stripped 6 bases from V and 6 bases from J, with 18 bases between. The CDR3 loop spans 14 amino acids. The CDR3 nucleotides read TGTGCCAGCAGTTCGATGCGCGGGTTTAGCGAGCAGTACTTC. Its translation is CASSSMRGFSEQYF.

A note on this clone: At one end, the junction sequence differs from germline, possibly due to a read error. V usage is TRBV27 and J usage is TRBJ2-2; TRBD1 is a possible D gene (6 bases). The V gene's germline CDR1 is MNHEY and CDR2 SMNVEV (reference sequence). This CDR3 has 15 residues. CDR3 in amino acids: CASTTYRAYTGELFF. In DNA form, the CDR3 reads TGCGCCAGCACTACCTACAGGGCGTACACCGGGGAGCTGTTTTTT.

The chain uses TRBV19 and TRBJ2-2; weak D call: TRBD2 (6 bases). Deletions cut 5 bases from V and 6 bases from J, with 10 bases between. CDR3 size: 13 residues. The germline CDR1 and CDR2 sequences are LNHDA and SQIVND (reference sequence). The CDR3: CASSQTRPGELFF. The DNA of the CDR3 is TGTGCCAGTAGTCAGACTAGACCCGGGGAGCTGTTTTTT.

This clone has more than one count but fewer than ten. V and J are TRBV11-3 and TRBJ2-2; D is possibly TRBD1 (5 bases). Trimming stripped 2 bases from V and 0 bases from J, with 7 bases between. CDR1 is SGHNT, CDR2 YENEEA, per germline. This CDR3 has 15 residues. The CDR3 loop is CASSLTGANTGELFF. The CDR3 nucleotides are TGTGCCAGCAGCTTAACAGGCGCGAACACCGGGGAGCTGTTTTTT.

This clone was detected only a few times. The chain carries TRBV5-1 and TRBJ1-2; tentatively, D is TRBD1 (6 bases). Per germline, CDR1 SGHRS and CDR2 YFSETQ. V was pared by 2 bases and J by 3 bases, with 11 bases between. This CDR3 contains 14 residues. The DNA for the CDR3 is TGCGCCAGCAGCTTTACAGGGATCCACTATGGCTACACCTTC. It specifies CASSFTGIHYGYTF.

This clone is classed as medium-sized. Mismatch with germline at one junction end may stem from a read error. V is TRBV6-5 and J is TRBJ1-6, with D possibly matching TRBD1 (6 bases). The CDR3 is made up of 11 amino acids. The germline CDR1 and CDR2 sequences are MNHEY and SVGAGI. The DNA for the CDR3 is TGTGCCAGCAGAACGGATAGGACAGCTCCCTTT. Translation gives CASRTDRTAPF.

Points on this clone: Different DNA sequences within this sample yield the same CDR3. The chain links TRBV6-1 to TRBJ2-7, with a possible D match to TRBD1 (5 bases). V dropped 4 bases and J dropped 2 bases, with 15 bases sitting between them. CDR1 is MNHNS and CDR2 is SASEGT in the germline V gene. This CDR3 comprises 15 residues. CDR3 region: CASSVSPGPTYEQYF. The CDR3 DNA follows: TGTGCCAGCAGTGTATCCCCAGGGCCAACCTACGAGCAGTACTTC.

The rearrangement links TRBV7-2 to TRBJ1-6, with D tentatively TRBD1 (6 bases). V was clipped by 3 bases and J by 11 bases, with 20 bases between them. The CDR3 loop spans 16 amino acids. CDR1 and CDR2 (germline): SGHTA, FQGNSA. The CDR3 protein is CASSLVQGNRRAPLHF. The CDR3 DNA reads TGTGCCAGCAGCTTGGTTCAGGGGAATAGAAGGGCACCCCTCCACTTT.

V is TRBV30 and J is TRBJ2-1, with a weak D call TRBD2 (7 bases). There are 15 residues in the CDR3. Germline CDR1 and CDR2: GTSNPN and SVGIG (reference sequence). V was clipped by 2 bases and J by 9 bases, with 20 bases between them. The CDR3 DNA follows: TGTGCCTGGAGTACTTGGGGGGGGGCTTCGTTTGAGCAGTTCTTC. It translates to CAWSTWGGASFEQFF.